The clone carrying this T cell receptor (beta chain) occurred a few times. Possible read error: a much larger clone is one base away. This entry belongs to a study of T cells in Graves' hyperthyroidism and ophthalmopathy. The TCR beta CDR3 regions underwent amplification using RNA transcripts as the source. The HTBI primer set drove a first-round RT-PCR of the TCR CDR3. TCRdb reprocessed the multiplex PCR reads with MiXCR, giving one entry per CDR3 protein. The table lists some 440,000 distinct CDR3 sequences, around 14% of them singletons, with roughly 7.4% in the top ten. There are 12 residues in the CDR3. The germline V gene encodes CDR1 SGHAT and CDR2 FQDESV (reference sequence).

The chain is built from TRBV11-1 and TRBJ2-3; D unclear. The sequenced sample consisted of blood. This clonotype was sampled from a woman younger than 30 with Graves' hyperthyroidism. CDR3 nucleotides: TGTGCCAGCGGCTTCGAGGCATATACGCAGTATTTT. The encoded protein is CASGFEAYTQYF.